These T cell receptor beta chains were read from a single sample in a study of blood T cells in healthy people across ages. TCRdb itself ran the 5' RACE reads through MiXCR, one entry per CDR3 protein. The sample records fewer than 700,000 distinct CDR3 sequences, roughly 41% being singletons. The sequenced material came from blood. The receptors derive from an elderly man in good health. Both conserved end residues are trimmed from each CDR3. The order of the fields is V gene, CDR3 protein.

TRBV7-2	ASSLQNQGRFTDTQY
TRBV4-2	ASSQGQEGLAGVSRVTKNIQY
TRBV7-2	ASSLGGAGVFTGELF
TRBV20-1	SARWTSGNNEQF
TRBV5-1	ASSLWALGTGELF
TRBV2	ASSAGEQETQY
TRBV29-1	SVEKGRGSEQY
TRBV4-2	ASTSTEASGLIGTDTQY
TRBV6-6	ASSYEGDGYT
TRBV11-2	ASSMRLSQETQY
TRBV6-5	ASSYSILPSGAYEQY
TRBV28	ATTRRPYEQF
TRBV7-2	ASSQGLRGYT
TRBV21-1	ARGTVVRTGELF
TRBV12-3/TRBV12-4	ASGLGRERKTQY
TRBV12-3/TRBV12-4	ASSLLRGYNTDTQY
TRBV5-1	ASRVRSFQETQF
TRBV6-2/TRBV6-3	ASTVYSGANVLT
TRBV7-2	ASSLAGGEKNIQY
TRBV10-3	AISDSGANVLT
TRBV7-9	ASSLTTSGSTETQY
TRBV10-1	VSSELAGEGWNEQF
TRBV11-3	ASSPGSGTQETQY
TRBV6-2/TRBV6-3	ASTINPTLEQY
TRBV27	ASSFRWDEKLF
TRBV6-2/TRBV6-3	ASSYGSVATNEKLF
TRBV25-1	ASSEYGTGTDSYT
TRBV20-1	SARDGRLQGANVLT
TRBV9	ASSVVAGRNEQF
TRBV7-2	ASRTGGQGYEKLF
TRBV7-2	ASSSGQGRQKLF
TRBV7-2	ASSLALVRDRETQY
TRBV28	ASSVSRDNRLF
TRBV29-1	SAAGTSGSYEQY
TRBV20-1	SASATLGQLNTEAF